Each of the 5 T cell receptor beta chains below was sequenced from the same sample in a study of cytomegalovirus exposure and HLA in healthy donors. The PCR used 60 Vbeta and 13 Jbeta primers. This table comes from immunoSEQ multiplex PCR, and its TCRdb copy is limited to in-frame clones, with some not included. The data show approximately 160,000 clones, roughly 84% seen once. Sequenced input: PBMCs. These receptors originate from a boy aged 2 to 10 in good health and CMV-seronegative.

The chain recombines TRBV2 with TRBJ2-1; D possibly corresponds to TRBD1 (6 bases). The CDR3 runs to 12 residues. Germline values: CDR1 SNHLY, CDR2 FYNNEI. Deletions cut 7 bases from V and 8 bases from J, with 12 bases between. CDR3 region: CASTPQGYEQFF. As DNA, the CDR3 is TGTGCCAGCACCCCCCAGGGGTATGAGCAGTTCTTC.

A single count supports this clone. The V gene is TRBV18, the J gene TRBJ2-3, with 7 bases matching TRBD2. Germline V gene sequence: CDR1 KGHSH, CDR2 LQKENI. This CDR3 region has 18 residues. V dropped 0 bases and J dropped 3; count of bases not matched to a gene: 12. CDR3 region: CASSPPRGSQAATDTQYF. DNA of the CDR3: TGTGCCAGCTCACCACCGCGGGGGTCTCAAGCGGCGACAGATACGCAGTATTTT.

The genes are TRBV7-6 and TRBJ2-2; 10 bases are shared with TRBD2. Germline V gene sequence: CDR1 SGHVS, CDR2 FNYEAQ. Losses at the gene ends were 3 bases for V and 6 bases for J; bases not matched to a gene: 7. This CDR3 comprises 16 residues. The CDR3 bases are TGTGCCAGCAGCTTGTTAGCGGGAGGTAGAGCCGGGGAGCTGTTTTTT. Its protein is CASSLLAGGRAGELFF.

The chain joins TRBV7-2 to TRBJ2-7; D uncertain. V lost 2 bases to trimming and J lost 0 bases, with 8 bases between them. The CDR3 spans 14 residues. Per the germline V gene, CDR1 is SGHTA and CDR2 is FQGNSA. The CDR3 coding sequence is TGTGCCAGCAGCTTATACCCTAGCTCCTACGAGCAGTACTTC. This encodes CASSLYPSSYEQYF.

The chain carries TRBV7-9 and TRBJ2-1, with 8 bases that match TRBD2. The CDR3 length is 15 residues. Germline CDR1 and CDR2: SEHNR and FQNEAQ (reference sequence). J lost 6 bases, V lost 3 bases, and 7 bases had no gene match. CDR3 bases: TGTGCCAGCAGCTTTCGTCCGGGAGGGGGCAATGAGCAGTTCTTC. Its protein is CASSFRPGGGNEQFF.